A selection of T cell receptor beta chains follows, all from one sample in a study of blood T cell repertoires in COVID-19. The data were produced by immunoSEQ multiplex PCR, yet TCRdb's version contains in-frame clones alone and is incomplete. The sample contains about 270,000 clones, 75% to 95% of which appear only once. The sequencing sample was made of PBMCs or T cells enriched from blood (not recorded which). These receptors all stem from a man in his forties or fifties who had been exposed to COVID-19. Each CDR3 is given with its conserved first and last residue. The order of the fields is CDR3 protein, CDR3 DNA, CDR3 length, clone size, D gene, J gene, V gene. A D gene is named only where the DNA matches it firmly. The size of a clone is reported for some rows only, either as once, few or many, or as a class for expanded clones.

CDR3: CASSTVAAQETQYF; DNA: TGTGCCAGCAGTACCGTAGCGGCCCAAGAGACCCAGTACTTC; length: 14; size: .; D: .; J: TRBJ2-5; V: TRBV25-1
CDR3: CASSIVYRNMNTEAFF; DNA: TGTGCCAGTAGTATTGTCTACAGGAACATGAACACTGAAGCTTTCTTT; length: 16; size: few; D: .; J: TRBJ1-1; V: TRBV19
CDR3: CASSVGSGANEQFF; DNA: TGTGCCAGCAGCGTAGGTAGCGGAGCAAATGAGCAGTTCTTC; length: 14; size: once; D: .; J: TRBJ2-1; V: TRBV9
CDR3: CASSQLGDTRNTEAFF; DNA: TGTGCCAGCAGCCAATTGGGGGACACCCGGAACACTGAAGCTTTCTTT; length: 16; size: .; D: .; J: TRBJ1-1; V: TRBV16
CDR3: CASSRGLAGEGNEQFF; DNA: TGTGCCAGCAGCCGGGGACTAGCGGGAGAGGGCAATGAGCAGTTCTTC; length: 16; size: once; D: TRBD2; J: TRBJ2-1; V: TRBV5-4
CDR3: CASRDRAIHYGYTF; DNA: TGTGCCAGCAGAGACAGGGCTATTCACTATGGCTACACCTTC; length: 14; size: .; D: TRBD1; J: TRBJ1-2; V: TRBV6-6
CDR3: CASSSGELSNQPQHF; DNA: TGTGCCAGCAGTTCGGGAGAGCTTAGCAATCAGCCCCAGCATTTT; length: 15; size: once; D: .; J: TRBJ1-5; V: TRBV6-5
CDR3: CASSPEVGLGFEQFF; DNA: TGTGCCAGCAGCCCAGAGGTAGGACTAGGGTTTGAGCAGTTCTTC; length: 15; size: .; D: TRBD2; J: TRBJ2-1; V: TRBV11-3
CDR3: CASSQEALAGEEQFF; DNA: TGCGCCAGCAGCCAAGAGGCTCTGGCGGGAGAAGAGCAGTTCTTC; length: 15; size: .; D: TRBD2; J: TRBJ2-1; V: TRBV4-1
CDR3: CASSSPWREGQEEQYF; DNA: TGTGCCAGCAGCTCCCCCTGGCGGGAGGGCCAGGAAGAGCAGTACTTC; length: 16; size: .; D: TRBD2; J: TRBJ2-7; V: TRBV7-2
CDR3: CASSQDGLAGGRTDTQYF; DNA: TGCGCCAGCAGCCAAGATGGGCTAGCGGGAGGCCGCACAGATACGCAGTATTTT; length: 18; size: few; D: TRBD2; J: TRBJ2-3; V: TRBV4-1
CDR3: CASSRGQLLIYEQYF; DNA: TGTGCCAGCAGTCGGGGACAGTTACTTATCTACGAGCAGTACTTC; length: 15; size: .; D: TRBD1; J: TRBJ2-7; V: TRBV27
CDR3: CASSDPRQGSASSGANVLTF; DNA: TGTGCCAGCAGCGACCCCCGACAGGGGTCGGCGAGCTCTGGGGCCAACGTCCTGACTTTC; length: 20; size: once; D: TRBD1; J: TRBJ2-6; V: TRBV7-8
CDR3: CASSAGLAGGDTQYF; DNA: TGTGCCAGCAGCGCGGGACTAGCGGGAGGAGATACGCAGTATTTT; length: 15; size: .; D: TRBD2; J: TRBJ2-3; V: TRBV28
CDR3: CASSQDRAVNEKLFF; DNA: TGTGCCAGCAGCCAAGACAGGGCGGTTAATGAAAAACTGTTTTTT; length: 15; size: .; D: TRBD1; J: TRBJ1-4; V: TRBV28
CDR3: CATSETTGVTYNEQFF; DNA: TGTGCCACCAGTGAAACTACAGGGGTAACATACAATGAGCAGTTCTTC; length: 16; size: .; D: TRBD1; J: TRBJ2-1; V: TRBV24-1
CDR3: CASSFGTGNRSPLHF; DNA: TGTGCCAGCAGCTTCGGGACAGGGAACCGTTCACCCCTCCACTTT; length: 15; size: .; D: TRBD1; J: TRBJ1-6; V: TRBV5-6
CDR3: CASSLTAGGTGELFF; DNA: TGTGCCAGCAGCTTAACCGCGGGAGGGACCGGGGAGCTGTTTTTT; length: 15; size: .; D: TRBD2; J: TRBJ2-2; V: TRBV7-3
CDR3: CATSDPGGGPEAFF; DNA: TGTGCCACCAGCGATCCCGGGGGAGGACCTGAAGCTTTCTTT; length: 14; size: once; D: .; J: TRBJ1-1; V: TRBV24-1
CDR3: CASSQGTSGRKALNIQYF; DNA: TGCGCCAGCAGCCAAGGGACTAGCGGGAGAAAGGCTCTGAACATTCAGTACTTC; length: 18; size: once; D: TRBD2; J: TRBJ2-4; V: TRBV4-1
CDR3: CASGLRTERGNTIYF; DNA: TGTGCCAGCGGACTTCGGACAGAACGCGGAAACACCATATATTTT; length: 15; size: .; D: .; J: TRBJ1-3; V: TRBV6-5
CDR3: CASSLAPGSTYEQYF; DNA: TGTGCCAGCAGCTTGGCTCCAGGGTCGACCTACGAGCAGTACTTC; length: 15; size: .; D: .; J: TRBJ2-7; V: TRBV5-6
CDR3: CATSVGSGVSYEQYF; DNA: TGTGCCACCAGTGTAGGGTCGGGAGTGTCCTACGAGCAGTACTTC; length: 15; size: .; D: .; J: TRBJ2-7; V: TRBV24-1
CDR3: CASTTTGLGAFF; DNA: TGTGCCAGCACCACGACAGGCCTCGGGGCTTTCTTT; length: 12; size: .; D: .; J: TRBJ1-1; V: TRBV2
CDR3: CASSFRLAGGSDTQYF; DNA: TGTGCCAGCAGTTTCCGACTAGCGGGAGGGTCAGATACGCAGTATTTT; length: 16; size: few; D: TRBD2; J: TRBJ2-3; V: TRBV6-2/TRBV6-3
CDR3: CASSLSSGRANEQFF; DNA: TGTGCCAGCAGCTTAAGTAGCGGGAGGGCAAATGAGCAGTTCTTC; length: 15; size: .; D: TRBD2; J: TRBJ2-1; V: TRBV7-2
CDR3: CASSSLGSGANVLTF; DNA: TGTGCCAGCAGCTCGTTGGGCTCCGGGGCCAACGTCCTGACTTTC; length: 15; size: .; D: .; J: TRBJ2-6; V: TRBV7-3
CDR3: CATSDSASGRLYNEQFF; DNA: TGTGCCACCAGTGATTCGGCTAGCGGGAGACTCTACAATGAGCAGTTCTTC; length: 17; size: once; D: TRBD2; J: TRBJ2-1; V: TRBV24-1
CDR3: CASMRQGTYEQYF; DNA: TGTGCCAGCATGAGGCAGGGCACCTACGAGCAGTACTTC; length: 13; size: once; D: .; J: TRBJ2-7; V: TRBV14
CDR3: CASSQVADSSYNEQFF; DNA: TGCGCCAGCAGCCAAGTAGCGGATAGCTCCTACAATGAGCAGTTCTTC; length: 16; size: .; D: .; J: TRBJ2-1; V: TRBV4-1
CDR3: CASSVGPLNGELFF; DNA: TGTGCCAGCAGCGTCGGTCCGTTGAACGGGGAGCTGTTTTTT; length: 14; size: .; D: .; J: TRBJ2-2; V: TRBV9
CDR3: CASSLTGPDTQYF; DNA: TGCGCCAGCAGCTTAACGGGTCCAGATACGCAGTATTTT; length: 13; size: .; D: .; J: TRBJ2-3; V: TRBV5-1
CDR3: CASSLATGGYEKLFF; DNA: TGTGCCAGCAGCTTAGCGACAGGGGGCTATGAAAAACTGTTTTTT; length: 15; size: .; D: TRBD1; J: TRBJ1-4; V: TRBV7-9
CDR3: CASNGQGSYEQYF; DNA: TGTGCCAGCAACGGACAGGGATCCTACGAGCAGTACTTC; length: 13; size: .; D: TRBD1; J: TRBJ2-7; V: TRBV2
CDR3: CASSSEGGPYEQYF; DNA: TGTGCCAGCAGTTCTGAGGGAGGGCCGTACGAGCAGTACTTC; length: 14; size: .; D: TRBD2; J: TRBJ2-7; V: TRBV27
CDR3: CASSYSGQIEAFF; DNA: TGTGCCAGCAGTTACTCCGGACAGATAGAAGCTTTCTTT; length: 13; size: few; D: .; J: TRBJ1-1; V: TRBV6-2/TRBV6-3
CDR3: CSVEGGQVLYNEQFF; DNA: TGCAGCGTTGAAGGAGGACAGGTCCTCTACAATGAGCAGTTCTTC; length: 15; size: .; D: TRBD1; J: TRBJ2-1; V: TRBV29-1
CDR3: CASSKSGSTEAFF; DNA: TGTGCCAGTAGTAAGTCAGGGTCCACTGAAGCTTTCTTT; length: 13; size: .; D: .; J: TRBJ1-1; V: TRBV19
CDR3: CASRDQGALGYGYTF; DNA: TGTGCCAGCAGGGATCAGGGCGCGCTGGGCTATGGCTACACCTTC; length: 15; size: .; D: .; J: TRBJ1-2; V: TRBV6-5
CDR3: CASSSGQWGYNEQFF; DNA: TGTGCCAGCAGCTCCGGACAGTGGGGCTACAATGAGCAGTTCTTC; length: 15; size: once; D: .; J: TRBJ2-1; V: TRBV11-3